These 22 T cell receptor beta chains originate from one sample sequenced in a study of identical twins' blood T cells. MiXCR, applied by TCRdb to the 5' RACE reads, yields one record per CDR3 protein. The profile covers 400,000 or so distinct CDR3 sequences, with roughly 27% appearing a single time and 5.5% to 7% taken by the ten largest. The sequencing sample was made of PBMCs. Receptors were obtained from a woman aged 18-50 years in good health.

The rearrangement links TRBV7-9 to TRBJ1-1; 10 bases line up with TRBD1. The ends lost 5 bases at V and 5 bases at J; junction bases unmatched: 5. This CDR3 is 14 amino acids long. Germline CDR1 reads SEHNR; CDR2 reads FQNEAQ (reference sequence). The CDR3 loop is CASSPTGGRTEAFF. CDR3 DNA sequence: TGTGCCAGCAGCCCGACAGGGGGCCGGACTGAAGCTTTCTTT.

Note on this clonotype: At one of its ends the junction is not consistent with the germline gene, which may arise from a read error. The chain combines TRBV6-1 with TRBJ1-4; D not resolved. The CDR3 length is 16 residues. Germline loops: CDR1 MNHNS, CDR2 SASEGT. The CDR3 loop reads CAGSLGQAPLHEKLFF. The CDR3 coding sequence is TGTGCCGGCAGCTTGGGTCAGGCGCCTCTCCATGAAAAACTGTTTTTT.

The genes are TRBV11-3 and TRBJ1-2, with D possibly TRBD1 on 5 matching bases. Trimming cost V 4 bases and J 5 bases, with 8 bases left between them. CDR3 length: 12 amino acids. CDR1 SGHNT and CDR2 YENEEA come from the germline V gene. CDR3 sequence (DNA): TGTGCCAGCAGCTCAGGGATGTATGGCTACACCTTC. This gives the protein CASSSGMYGYTF.

The gene calls are TRBV10-3 and TRBJ1-1; TRBD1 agrees at 8 bases. Germline V gene sequence: CDR1 ENHRY, CDR2 SYGVKD. The CDR3 sequence is 14 residues long. The junction had 8 bases not matched to a gene; V was cut back by 6 bases and J by 5 bases. The CDR3 DNA follows: TGTGCCATCAGGGCAGACAGGGGTGGAACTGAAGCTTTCTTT. Translation: CAIRADRGGTEAFF.

This clonotype was seen only a few times. The V gene is TRBV12-5, the J gene TRBJ1-1; the D gene is possibly TRBD1 (5 bases). Trimming removed 0 bases from V and 8 bases from J, with 10 bases in between. CDR3 length: 13 residues. The germline V gene has CDR1 LGHNT and CDR2 FRNRAP. The CDR3: CASGLVLGVEAFF. Here the CDR3 DNA reads TGTGCTAGTGGTTTGGTATTAGGGGTAGAAGCTTTCTTT.

Concerning this clonotype: This sequence may be a read error, since a much larger clone differs from it by one base. The gene calls are TRBV7-9 and TRBJ1-2, with a tentative D call TRBD1 (5 bases). Germline values: CDR1 SEHNR, CDR2 FQNEAQ (reference sequence). The CDR3 is 14 amino acids. CDR3 nucleotides: TGTGCCAGCAGCTTAGGGACACCTAACTATGACTACACCTTC. It codes for CASSLGTPNYDYTF.

The chain couples TRBV12-3 or TRBV12-4 to TRBJ1-1; no clear D gene. This CDR3 has 13 amino acids. The V end lost 5 bases, the J end lost 5 bases, and 12 bases lay between the germline ends. CDR3 loop: CASSVDVLTEAFF. In nucleotides, the CDR3 is TGTGCCAGCAGTGTGGACGTTTTGACTGAAGCTTTCTTT.

This chain joins TRBV18 and TRBJ1-1; possible D gene TRBD1, 5 bases. There are 14 residues in the CDR3. Between the trimmed V and J ends, which lost 2 bases and 6 bases, there was a span of 13 bases. Per germline, CDR1 KGHSH and CDR2 LQKENI. The CDR3 bases are TGTGCCAGCTCACCAGTCTCAGCGGGGGCTGAAGCTTTCTTT. Protein: CASSPVSAGAEAFF.

This clonotype was seen at least ten times. The gene calls are TRBV6-2 or TRBV6-3 and TRBJ1-5; 9 bases line up with TRBD1. This CDR3 spans 14 amino acids. Germline V gene lookup returns CDR1 MNHEY and CDR2 SVGEGT. With V trimmed by 6 bases and J by 10 bases, 10 bases remained unmatched. The CDR3 DNA is TGTGCCAGCAGAGGTGGGACAGGGTTTTCTCCCCAGCATTTT. Its protein product is CASRGGTGFSPQHF.

The rearrangement uses TRBV7-6 and TRBJ1-3; D call uncertain. With 1 base removed from V and 3 bases from J, the gap between germline ends came to 10 bases. Germline values: CDR1 SGHVS, CDR2 FNYEAQ. This CDR3 comprises 15 residues. This CDR3 reads CASSLGVGYGNTIYF. The CDR3, as DNA: TGTGCCAGCAGCTTAGGGGTGGGATATGGAAACACCATATATTTT.

This clonotype was observed a handful of times. The chain carries TRBV20-1 and TRBJ2-1, with 8 bases lining up with TRBD2. CDR1 DFQATT and CDR2 SNEGSKA come from the germline V gene (reference sequence). V lost 0 bases to trimming and J lost 4 bases; unmatched junction nucleotides: 11. This CDR3 has 17 residues. The CDR3 loop reads CSARDFKSGGLYNEQFF. As DNA, the CDR3 is TGCAGTGCTAGAGATTTTAAAAGCGGGGGTCTTTACAATGAGCAGTTCTTC.

The chain links TRBV5-1 to TRBJ2-2; unclear D gene. The V and J ends lost 0 bases and 4 bases respectively, with 7 bases between them. Germline loops: CDR1 SGHRS, CDR2 YFSETQ. The CDR3 consists of 14 residues. The CDR3 DNA sequence: TGCGCCAGCAGCTTGGTGGGCGGCACCGGGGAGCTGTTTTTT. Protein: CASSLVGGTGELFF.

This clonotype was observed a handful of times. The J gene is TRBJ2-3, the V gene TRBV6-6; TRBD2 agrees at 7 bases. Germline V gene sequence: CDR1 MNHNY, CDR2 SVGAGI (reference sequence). The CDR3 consists of 16 residues. After removal of 7 bases from V and 2 bases from J, the junction contained 12 bases not matched to a gene. The CDR3 nucleotides are TGTGCCAGCACCATTACGGGGCGGGGGAACACAGATACGCAGTATTTT. This encodes CASTITGRGNTDTQYF.

This chain links TRBV12-3 or TRBV12-4 with TRBJ1-2; D ambiguous. V shed 3 bases and J shed 7 bases, with 9 bases lying between them. The CDR3 runs to 12 residues. CDR3 sequence (DNA): TGTGCCAGCAGTTTGGCGGATTTTGGCTACACCTTC. This translates into CASSLADFGYTF.

This clonotype was recorded a few times. The chain is built from TRBV20-1 and TRBJ2-1, with 7 positions matching TRBD2. The V gene end was trimmed by 0 bases and the J gene end by 0 bases; junction bases not matched to a gene: 8. This CDR3 is 17 amino acids long. Germline V gene data show CDR1 as DFQATT and CDR2 as SNEGSKA (reference sequence). The CDR3 DNA is TGCAGTGCTAGAGATCCCCCCGGGACTAACTCCTACAATGAGCAGTTCTTC. Translation gives CSARDPPGTNSYNEQFF.

V and J are TRBV19 and TRBJ1-5; D may be TRBD1 (5 bases). The CDR3 totals 14 residues. Germline V gene sequence: CDR1 LNHDA, CDR2 SQIVND (reference sequence). The V end lost 5 bases, the J end lost 4 bases, and 12 bases lay between the germline ends. The CDR3 here is CASSFLEGNQPQHF. The CDR3 nucleotides read TGTGCCAGTAGTTTTTTAGAGGGGAATCAGCCCCAGCATTTT.

In its sample, this clonotype was seen many times. V is TRBV27 and J is TRBJ2-2; D remains ambiguous. Between the trimmed V and J ends, which lost 2 bases and 4 bases, there was a span of 8 bases. The CDR3 sequence is 14 residues long. Germline-derived CDR1 and CDR2 are MNHEY and SMNVEV (reference sequence). In nucleotides, the CDR3 is TGTGCCAGCAGTTTAGGCCTGGGCACCGGGGAGCTGTTTTTT. Translation gives CASSLGLGTGELFF.

Comment on this clonotype: A much larger clone lies a single base off, so this may be a read error. In nucleotides, the CDR3 is TGCAGCGTTAGAGGGCGCGCAAATCAGCCCCAGCATTTT. Translation gives CSVRGRANQPQHF. The J gene is TRBJ1-5, the V gene TRBV29-1; D not resolved. Trimming pared 5 bases from V and 4 bases from J, leaving 12 bases between. There are 13 residues in the CDR3. Germline loops: CDR1 SQVTM, CDR2 ANQGSEA. The complete variable domain, with remaining parts taken from reference TRBV29-1 and TRBJ1-5, reads SAVISQKPSRDICQRGTSLTIQCQVDSQVTMMFWYRQQPGQSLTLIATANQGSEATYESGFVIDKFPISRPNLTFSTLTVSNMSPEDSSIYLCSVRGRANQPQHFGDGTRLSIL.

This clonotype has a handful of counts. The rearrangement uses TRBV29-1 and TRBJ1-2, with TRBD1 matching 7 bases. CDR1 SQVTM and CDR2 ANQGSEA come from the germline V gene. The CDR3 runs 14 residues. V lost 3 bases to trimming and J lost 0 bases; unmatched junction nucleotides: 4. Here the CDR3 reads CSVDRDRANYGYTF. CDR3 sequence (DNA): TGCAGCGTTGATCGGGACAGAGCTAACTATGGCTACACCTTC. The full variable domain, in which reference TRBV29-1 and TRBJ1-2 provide the parts outside the CDR3, is SAVISQKPSRDICQRGTSLTIQCQVDSQVTMMFWYRQQPGQSLTLIATANQGSEATYESGFVIDKFPISRPNLTFSTLTVSNMSPEDSSIYLCSVDRDRANYGYTFGSGTRLTVV.

This clonotype was recorded a few times. The chain combines TRBV5-1 with TRBJ2-7; possibly TRBD1 for D (5 bases). With 0 bases removed from V and 3 bases from J, the gap between germline ends came to 10 bases. Germline CDR1 SGHRS, CDR2 YFSETQ. This CDR3 spans 14 amino acids. The CDR3 loop reads CASSLGQGYYEQYF. CDR3 nucleotides: TGCGCCAGCAGCTTGGGCCAGGGATACTACGAGCAGTACTTC.

The chain combines TRBV20-1 with TRBJ2-7; 11 bases fit TRBD2. The V segment lost 5 bases and the J segment 2 bases; nucleotides outside the gene matches: 5. Per germline, CDR1 DFQATT and CDR2 SNEGSKA (reference sequence). This CDR3 has 14 amino acids. In DNA, the CDR3 is TGCAGTGCTGAGACTAGCGGGGCGACCTACGAGCAGTACTTC. Its protein product is CSAETSGATYEQYF.

Concerning this clonotype itself: With a much larger clone just one base away, this may be a read error. J is TRBJ2-7 and V is TRBV20-1; the match to TRBD2 covers 8 bases. The CDR3 covers 12 residues. In germline, CDR1 is DFQATT, CDR2 SNEGSKA (reference sequence). CDR3 bases: TGCAGTGCTAGGACTAGCGACTACGTGCAGTACTTC. Protein product: CSARTSDYVQYF.